A single sample is the source of the 29 T cell receptor beta chains below, sequenced in a study of identical twins. TCRdb used MiXCR to reprocess the 5' RACE reads, holding one entry per CDR3 protein. This table holds about 890,000 distinct CDR3 sequences, roughly 12% found once. The data also belong to a second study, concerning yellow fever vaccine responses in identical twins.

Specimen: PBMCs. Receptors originate from a woman in her late teens or twenties in good health.

This clonotype was seen only a few times. This rearrangement joins TRBV7-2 to TRBJ2-5; D is ambiguous. V was pared by 4 bases and J by 3 bases, with 15 bases between. The CDR3 sequence is 15 residues long. Per the germline V gene, CDR1 is SGHTA and CDR2 is FQGNSA. As DNA, the CDR3 is TGTGCCAGCAGCTCATATACGATCGGCAAAGAGACCCAGTACTTC. It specifies CASSSYTIGKETQYF.

The V call is TRBV29-1, the J call TRBJ2-1; D call uncertain. Germline V lookup: CDR1 SQVTM, CDR2 ANQGSEA. The V end was cut by 4 bases, the J end by 4 bases, with 11 bases between. The CDR3 totals 13 residues. The CDR3 nucleotides read TGCAGCGTTGTGAACAGCCAATACAATGAGCAGTTCTTC. Protein: CSVVNSQYNEQFF.

The chain combines TRBV6-5 with TRBJ1-1; D uncertain. V dropped 0 bases and J dropped 5 bases, with 7 bases sitting between them. The CDR3 consists of 13 residues. Germline values: CDR1 MNHEY, CDR2 SVGAGI. CDR3 amino acids: CASSYSEGTEAFF. CDR3 coding DNA: TGTGCCAGCAGTTACTCGGAGGGAACTGAAGCTTTCTTT.

There are a few counts of this clonotype. This chain uses TRBV20-1 with TRBJ2-1, with 16 nucleotides matching TRBD2. The V gene end was trimmed by 7 bases and the J gene end by 8 bases; junction bases not matched to a gene: 11. CDR1 and CDR2 (germline): DFQATT, SNEGSKA (reference sequence). CDR3 length equals 16 residues. In DNA, the CDR3 is TGCAGTGGTTCGGGGACTAGCGGGAGGGCCAGGTATGAGCAGTTCTTC. It codes for CSGSGTSGRARYEQFF.

In this sample, this clonotype turned up many times. The genes are TRBV5-5 and TRBJ2-1, with D possibly TRBD1 on 7 matching bases. This CDR3 has 16 amino acids. CDR1 is SGHKS and CDR2 is YYEKEE in the germline V gene (reference sequence). Trimming removed 3 bases at V and 3 bases at J, with 16 bases between. The CDR3 spells CASSSGAGQIYNEQFF. The CDR3, as DNA: TGTGCCAGCAGCTCGGGTGCGGGACAGATCTACAATGAGCAGTTCTTC.

This clonotype has a count of ten or more. CDR3 DNA sequence: TGTGCCAGCAGCGGGGTAGCGGGAGGATCCTACAATGAGCAGTTCTTC. It is translated as CASSGVAGGSYNEQFF. This rearrangement joins TRBV9 to TRBJ2-1, with 10 bases lining up with TRBD2. Germline-derived CDR1 and CDR2 are SGDLS and YYNGEE. V trimming: 3 bases; J trimming: 1 base; junction bases outside the gene matches: 4. The CDR3 consists of 16 residues.

The chain couples TRBV27 to TRBJ2-2; a weak D match, TRBD2 (5 bases). Germline V lookup: CDR1 MNHEY, CDR2 SMNVEV (reference sequence). Trimming removed 5 bases from V and 5 bases from J, with 12 bases in between. The CDR3 loop spans 14 amino acids. CDR3 residues: CASSQRLITGELFF. CDR3 DNA sequence: TGTGCCAGCAGTCAGAGACTAATTACCGGGGAGCTGTTTTTT.

This chain connects TRBV12-3 or TRBV12-4 to TRBJ1-1; possible D gene TRBD1, 6 bases. The CDR3 is made up of 14 amino acids. Trimming removed 3 bases from V and 5 bases from J, with 13 bases in between. The CDR3 bases are TGTGCCAGCAGTTTCAGGGGTAAAACGACTGAAGCTTTCTTT. Translation gives CASSFRGKTTEAFF.

This clonotype occurred many times. V usage is TRBV12-3 or TRBV12-4 and J usage is TRBJ2-7, with TRBD1 matching over 8 bases. The V segment lost 5 bases and the J segment 0 bases; nucleotides outside the gene matches: 3. CDR3 size: 14 residues. The CDR3 DNA sequence: TGTGCCAGCAGTCGGACAGGGAACTCCTACGAGCAGTACTTC. Translating it yields CASSRTGNSYEQYF.

This rearrangement joins TRBV2 to TRBJ2-2; TRBD1 matches at 7 bases. Trimming took 6 bases from V and 3 from J; bases not matched to a gene: 7. Germline lookup yields CDR1 SNHLY and CDR2 FYNNEI. This CDR3 contains 15 residues. In nucleotides, the CDR3 is TGTGCCAGCAGAGAGACCGGGACAGACACCGGGGAGCTGTTTTTT. Protein product: CASRETGTDTGELFF.

This chain uses TRBV18 with TRBJ2-1; possibly TRBD2 for D (6 bases). Germline loops: CDR1 KGHSH, CDR2 LQKENI. The V gene lost 1 base and the J gene lost 10 bases, with 11 bases spanning the gap. The CDR3 spans 13 residues. The CDR3 DNA sequence: TGTGCCAGCTCACCACAGACTAGTTTAGAGCAGTTCTTC. Its translation is CASSPQTSLEQFF.

This clonotype was counted between two and nine times. V is TRBV10-3 and J is TRBJ1-2; D ambiguous. Per germline, CDR1 ENHRY and CDR2 SYGVKD. The CDR3 is made up of 14 amino acids. V was clipped by 0 bases and J by 5 bases, with 10 bases between them. The CDR3 coding sequence is TGTGCCATCAGTGAGTCGGCGGCAGGTTATGGCTACACCTTC. Translation: CAISESAAGYGYTF.

In its sample, this clonotype was seen a few times. The chain links TRBV10-3 to TRBJ2-1, with D tentatively TRBD2 (6 bases). The CDR3 is 18 residues long. Trimming took 0 bases from V and 0 from J, leaving 15 bases between them. Germline lookup yields CDR1 ENHRY and CDR2 SYGVKD. CDR3 loop: CAISESLGLPSSYNEQFF. Here the CDR3 DNA reads TGTGCCATCAGTGAGTCGTTGGGACTCCCCAGCTCCTACAATGAGCAGTTCTTC.

This clonotype was seen more than once but under ten times. This rearrangement joins TRBV20-1 to TRBJ2-2; 9 bases are a match to TRBD2. J was trimmed by 4 bases and V by 5 bases; bases with no gene match: 8. The germline V gene has CDR1 DFQATT and CDR2 SNEGSKA (reference sequence). This CDR3 is 15 amino acids long. The CDR3 nucleotides are TGCAGTGCTCCCAAGGAGGGACTAGCCACCGGGGAGCTGTTTTTT. This gives the protein CSAPKEGLATGELFF.

The rearrangement joins TRBV5-6 to TRBJ2-1, with 8 bases that match TRBD2. Losses at the gene ends were 4 bases for V and 2 bases for J; bases not matched to a gene: 17. The CDR3 is 19 amino acids. CDR1 SGHDT and CDR2 YYEEEE come from the germline V gene. The CDR3 nucleotides are TGTGCCAGCAGCCTGAGATCTGGATACGGGAGGGCCCCCTACAATGAGCAGTTCTTC. Translating gives CASSLRSGYGRAPYNEQFF.

This clonotype was observed many times. The rearrangement uses TRBV5-6 and TRBJ2-3; TRBD1 agrees at 7 bases. CDR1 SGHDT and CDR2 YYEEEE come from the germline V gene. The V gene end was trimmed by 4 bases and the J gene end by 1 base; junction bases not matched to a gene: 9. The CDR3 length is 16 residues. CDR3: CASSLELTGRTDTQYF. The CDR3, as DNA: TGTGCCAGCAGCCTAGAGTTGACAGGGCGCACAGATACGCAGTATTTT. The full variable domain, completed using reference TRBV5-6 and TRBJ2-3, is DAGVTQSPTHLIKTRGQQVTLRCSPKSGHDTVSWYQQALGQGPQFIFQYYEEEERQRGNFPDRFSGHQFPNYSSELNVNALLLGDSALYLCASSLELTGRTDTQYFGPGTRLTVL.

The chain has TRBV7-9 and TRBJ1-1; D possibly corresponds to TRBD1 (5 bases). V shed 5 bases and J shed 1 base, with 17 bases lying between them. CDR1 and CDR2 (germline): SEHNR, FQNEAQ (reference sequence). This CDR3 comprises 16 residues. The CDR3 loop reads CASSPWAGYRNTEAFF. CDR3 DNA: TGTGCCAGCAGCCCCTGGGCAGGGTATCGGAACACTGAAGCTTTCTTT.

The chain couples TRBV4-2 to TRBJ2-1, with TRBD2 matching over 7 bases. After removal of 4 bases from V and 9 bases from J, the junction contained 12 bases not matched to a gene. The CDR3 is 15 amino acids. The germline CDR1 and CDR2 sequences are LGHNA and YNFKEQ. CDR3 in DNA: TGTGCCAGCAGCCCTGGGCTCCCGGGAGGTGGTGAGCAGTTCTTC. This codes for CASSPGLPGGGEQFF.

In its sample, this clonotype was seen a few times. The chain carries TRBV7-7 and TRBJ2-1; D not certain. This CDR3 has 15 residues. Looked up from germline, CDR1 is SSHAT and CDR2 is FNYEAQ (reference sequence). The ends were cut back, 1 base at V and 2 bases at J, with 9 bases in the middle. The CDR3 region is CASSLGVAPYNEQFF. The DNA of the CDR3 is TGTGCCAGCAGCTTAGGGGTCGCCCCCTACAATGAGCAGTTCTTC.

The chain is built from TRBV12-3 or TRBV12-4 and TRBJ2-2; 9 bases line up with TRBD2. This CDR3 is built from 18 residues. V was clipped by 11 bases and J by 0 bases; unmatched bases: 16. Here the CDR3 DNA reads TGTGCCTTCAGTAAGCGACTAGCGGCGTATTCGAACACCGGGGAGCTGTTTTTT. This translates into CAFSKRLAAYSNTGELFF.

This clonotype was recorded a few times. The chain carries TRBV7-8 and TRBJ2-1; D is perhaps TRBD2 (7 bases). The V and J ends lost 0 bases and 9 bases respectively, with 21 bases between them. This CDR3 comprises 17 residues. The germline CDR1 and CDR2 sequences are SGHVS and FQNEAQ. CDR3 sequence: CASSLALGGGSGGEQFF. CDR3 DNA sequence: TGTGCCAGCAGCTTAGCGCTCGGCGGGGGCTCTGGGGGTGAGCAGTTCTTC.

This clonotype was detected only a few times. The chain joins TRBV7-6 to TRBJ1-2; D remains unclear. With 1 base removed from V and 8 bases from J, the gap between germline ends came to 14 bases. Germline V lookup: CDR1 SGHVS, CDR2 FNYEAQ. The CDR3 has 14 residues. The CDR3 is CASSLGLGDWGYTF. CDR3 nucleotides: TGTGCCAGCAGCTTAGGTCTCGGGGATTGGGGCTACACCTTC.

The rearrangement joins TRBV27 to TRBJ2-7; no firm D call. The CDR3 has 14 amino acids. The germline V and J ends were trimmed by 3 bases and 4 bases, with 13 bases remaining between them. Germline V gene data show CDR1 as MNHEY and CDR2 as SMNVEV (reference sequence). CDR3 DNA sequence: TGTGCCAGCAGTTTGTCGGTAGAGAGGTACGAGCAGTACTTC. Amino acids: CASSLSVERYEQYF.

This sequence joins TRBV28 and TRBJ2-2; no definite D call. The germline V gene has CDR1 MDHEN and CDR2 SYDVKM. The CDR3 consists of 16 residues. The V gene lost 6 bases and the J gene lost 3 bases, with 17 bases spanning the gap. CDR3 region: CASSPTYPRDTGELFF. The CDR3, as DNA: TGTGCCAGCAGCCCAACTTACCCACGGGACACCGGGGAGCTGTTTTTT.

The gene calls are TRBV3-1 and TRBJ1-6; D remains unclear. Germline V CDR1 and CDR2: LGHDT, YNNKEL (reference sequence). The CDR3 totals 13 residues. V lost 6 bases, J lost 6 bases, and 9 bases lay in between. In DNA, the CDR3 is TGTGCCAGCAGGCCCGACTTTAATTCACCCCTCCACTTT. Translating it yields CASRPDFNSPLHF.

This clonotype was detected only a few times. The chain joins TRBV6-1 to TRBJ2-7; no clear D. Trimming removed 8 bases at V and 1 base at J, with 15 bases between. The CDR3 sequence is 14 residues long. Germline V lookup: CDR1 MNHNS, CDR2 SASEGT. The CDR3 sequence: CASPPPLGSYEQYF. The CDR3 nucleotides read TGTGCCAGCCCCCCGCCACTGGGGTCCTACGAGCAGTACTTC.

This clonotype came up a few times. CDR3 sequence (DNA): TGTGCCAGCAGCTTACCCGGACTAGCGCCCTACAATGAGCAGTTCTTC. Translation: CASSLPGLAPYNEQFF. The V gene is TRBV7-9, the J gene TRBJ2-1; 9 nucleotides align to TRBD2. CDR3 length equals 16 residues. With 2 bases clipped from V and 2 bases from J, the junction kept 4 bases outside the gene matches. Germline loops: CDR1 SEHNR, CDR2 FQNEAQ (reference sequence).

This clonotype has a count of ten or more. The chain uses TRBV20-1 and TRBJ1-2, with D tentatively TRBD1 (5 bases). The CDR3 contains 14 residues. Germline-derived CDR1 and CDR2 are DFQATT and SNEGSKA (reference sequence). V was clipped by 1 base and J by 0 bases, with 9 bases between them. CDR3 sequence reads: CSARGGGTNYGYTF. CDR3 coding DNA: TGCAGTGCTAGAGGGGGCGGTACTAACTATGGCTACACCTTC.

This rearrangement joins TRBV28 to TRBJ2-7, with 8 nucleotides matching TRBD2. CDR1 is MDHEN and CDR2 is SYDVKM in the germline V gene. The junction had 9 bases not matched to a gene; V was cut back by 4 bases and J by 1 base. The CDR3 has 16 amino acids. CDR3 loop: CASSYRSIAGSYEQYV. DNA of the CDR3: TGTGCCAGCAGTTACAGATCGATAGCGGGATCCTACGAGCAGTACGTC.